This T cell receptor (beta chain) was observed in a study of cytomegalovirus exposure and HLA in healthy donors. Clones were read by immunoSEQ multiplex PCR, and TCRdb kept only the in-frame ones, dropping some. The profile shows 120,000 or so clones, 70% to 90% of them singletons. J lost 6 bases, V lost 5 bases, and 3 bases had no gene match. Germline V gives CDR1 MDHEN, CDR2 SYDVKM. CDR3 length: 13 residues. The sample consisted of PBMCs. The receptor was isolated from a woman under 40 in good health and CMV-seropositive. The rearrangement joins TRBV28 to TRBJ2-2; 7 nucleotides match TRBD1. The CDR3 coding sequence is TGTGCCAGCAGTCCGACAGGGTCCGGGGAGCTGTTTTTT. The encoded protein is CASSPTGSGELFF.